The 26 T cell receptor beta chains below were found in one sample sequenced in a study of blood T cell repertoires in COVID-19. The repertoire was sequenced with immunoSEQ multiplex PCR; TCRdb's copy has only in-frame clones and lacks some. Among roughly 62,000 clones listed, roughly 80% were seen once. The sample was peripheral blood. Receptors were obtained from a man in his 60s with acute or convalescent COVID-19.

CDR3 sequence reads: CASSLGHRAQNIQYF. In DNA form, the CDR3 reads TGTGCCAGCAGCTTAGGGCACAGGGCCCAAAACATTCAGTACTTC. V gene TRBV11-1 combines with J gene TRBJ2-4; tentative D call: TRBD1 (6 bases). The germline gives CDR1 SGHAT, CDR2 FQDESV (reference sequence). The CDR3 spans 15 residues. Trimming removed 1 base from V and 5 bases from J, with 12 bases in between.

The V and J genes are TRBV4-2 and TRBJ2-1; D possibly corresponds to TRBD1 (5 bases). The germline V gene encodes CDR1 LGHNA and CDR2 YNFKEQ. The CDR3 contains 15 residues. Trimming removed 0 bases at V and 0 bases at J, with 6 bases between. The CDR3 region is CASSQDQGSYNEQFF. DNA of the CDR3: TGTGCCAGCAGCCAAGATCAGGGCTCCTACAATGAGCAGTTCTTC.

The chain employs TRBV29-1 and TRBJ2-3; 10 nucleotides line up with TRBD1. Germline values: CDR1 SQVTM, CDR2 ANQGSEA. The length of the CDR3 is 14 residues. Losses at the gene ends were 3 bases for V and 4 bases for J; bases not matched to a gene: 4. The CDR3 region has the DNA TGCAGCGTTGATGGGACAGGGGTGGCAGATACGCAGTATTTT. Its translation: CSVDGTGVADTQYF.

The rearrangement links TRBV11-2 to TRBJ2-3; TRBD1 matches at 8 bases. J gave up 2 bases and V 1 base, and 5 bases lay outside the gene matches. CDR3 length: 16 amino acids. Per the germline V gene, CDR1 is SGHAT and CDR2 is FQNNGV. Written as DNA, the CDR3 is TGTGCCAGCAGCTTAGGGACAGGGTTCCCCACAGATACGCAGTATTTT. It codes for CASSLGTGFPTDTQYF.

This chain links TRBV5-8 with TRBJ2-6; 7 bases are shared with TRBD1. The trim removed 5 bases at V and 2 bases at J, leaving 10 bases unmatched. The CDR3 sequence is 17 residues long. Germline V gene data show CDR1 as SGHTS and CDR2 as YDEGEE. As DNA, the CDR3 is TGTGCCAGCAGACACAGGACAGGCGGTCCTGGGGCCAACGTCCTGACTTTC. Encoded protein: CASRHRTGGPGANVLTF. The full variable domain, in which reference TRBV5-8 and TRBJ2-6 provide the parts outside the CDR3, is EAGVTQSPTHLIKTRGQQATLRCSPISGHTSVYWYQQALGLGLQFLLWYDEGEERNRGNFPPRFSGRQFPNYSSELNVNALELEDSALYLCASRHRTGGPGANVLTFGAGSRLTVL.

The genes are TRBV7-9 and TRBJ2-2; 8 positions match TRBD2. The CDR3 contains 15 residues. Trimming cost V 11 bases and J 3 bases; bases outside gene matches: 11. From germline, CDR1 is SEHNR and CDR2 FQNEAQ (reference sequence). The CDR3 loop reads CAATKGLGDTGELFF. The DNA for the CDR3 is TGTGCCGCAACGAAGGGACTAGGAGACACCGGGGAGCTGTTTTTT.

This clone showed up just once. V is TRBV7-8 and J is TRBJ2-5; 10 nucleotides match TRBD1. This CDR3 region has 13 residues. J was trimmed by 6 bases and V by 5 bases; bases with no gene match: 3. Germline V gene lookup returns CDR1 SGHVS and CDR2 FQNEAQ. The CDR3 bases are TGTGCCAGCAGCCGGGGACAGGGGCAGACCCAGTACTTC. This sequence encodes CASSRGQGQTQYF. The full variable domain, completed using reference TRBV7-8 and TRBJ2-5, is GAGVSQSPRYKVAKRGQDVALRCDPISGHVSLFWYQQALGQGPEFLTYFQNEAQLDKSGLPSDRFFAERPEGSVSTLKIQRTQQEDSAVYLCASSRGQGQTQYFGPGTRLLVL.

The genes are TRBV6-5 and TRBJ1-2, with 8 positions matching TRBD1. CDR1 and CDR2 from the germline V gene are MNHEY and SVGAGI. This CDR3 spans 14 amino acids. V lost 7 bases, J lost 4 bases, and 8 bases stayed unmatched. The CDR3 DNA reads TGTGCCAGCATCGAAGGCACAGGGGGCTATGGCTACACCTTC. Residues: CASIEGTGGYGYTF.

The chain joins TRBV2 to TRBJ1-1; 9 nucleotides line up with TRBD1. The junction had 8 bases not matched to a gene; V was cut back by 5 bases and J by 4 bases. The CDR3 covers 15 residues. The V gene's germline CDR1 is SNHLY and CDR2 FYNNEI. CDR3 in amino acids: CASSRTGAPITEAFF. For the CDR3, the DNA is TGTGCCAGCAGTCGGACAGGGGCCCCTATCACTGAAGCTTTCTTT.

The chain links TRBV2 to TRBJ2-1; perhaps TRBD1 as D (5 bases). V lost 7 bases to trimming and J lost 6 bases, with 10 bases between them. The CDR3 covers 12 residues. CDR1 SNHLY and CDR2 FYNNEI come from the germline V gene. CDR3 residues: CASNFQGNEQFF. The DNA for the CDR3 is TGTGCCAGCAATTTCCAGGGCAATGAGCAGTTCTTC.

The chain is built from TRBV5-1 and TRBJ2-5; D gene unclear. V was pared by 0 bases and J by 2 bases, with 11 bases between. Germline V gene lookup returns CDR1 SGHRS and CDR2 YFSETQ. This CDR3 is 15 amino acids long. As DNA, the CDR3 is TGCGCCAGCAGCTTGGGTCCTGGCACGCAAGAGACCCAGTACTTC. It is translated as CASSLGPGTQETQYF.

V is TRBV19 and J is TRBJ1-2; 7 nucleotides match TRBD1. Germline lookup yields CDR1 LNHDA and CDR2 SQIVND (reference sequence). Trimming at V came to 0 bases and at J to 4 bases, leaving 5 bases not matched to a gene. This CDR3 contains 15 residues. CDR3 coding DNA: TGTGCCAGTAGTATAGAGACAGGGCTGGTCTATGGCTACACCTTC. Protein: CASSIETGLVYGYTF. Based on the CDR3 plus reference TRBV19 and TRBJ1-2, the full variable domain is DGGITQSPKYLFRKEGQNVTLSCEQNLNHDAMYWYRQDPGQGLRLIYYSQIVNDFQKGDIAEGYSVSREKKESFPLTVTSAQKNPTAFYLCASSIETGLVYGYTFGSGTRLTVV.

The chain employs TRBV6-2 or TRBV6-3 and TRBJ2-7, with TRBD1 matching 9 bases. J lost 4 bases, V lost 4 bases, and 8 bases had no gene match. CDR1 and CDR2 (germline): MNHEY, SVGEGT. This CDR3 comprises 15 residues. The CDR3: CASSSRTGVWYEQYF. In DNA, the CDR3 is TGTGCCAGCAGTTCAAGGACAGGGGTTTGGTACGAGCAGTACTTC.

Comments on this clone: One junction end does not reproduce the germline sequence, and a read error may be involved. This chain uses TRBV5-5 with TRBJ1-1; TRBD1 aligns across 9 bases. The CDR3 runs to 13 residues. Germline values: CDR1 SGHKS, CDR2 YYEKEE (reference sequence). The CDR3 protein is CASSYGQGLGNLF. Written as DNA, the CDR3 is TGTGCCAGCAGCTATGGACAGGGGTTAGGAAATTTATTT.

V gene TRBV14 combines with J gene TRBJ2-1, with 15 bases matching TRBD2. The length of the CDR3 is 15 residues. Germline V gene lookup returns CDR1 SGHDN and CDR2 FVKESK. V dropped 10 bases and J dropped 9; count of bases not matched to a gene: 10. The CDR3 nucleotides read TGTGCCACTAGGACTAGCGGGAGGGCCGGCGGTGAGCAGTTCTTC. It specifies CATRTSGRAGGEQFF.

The V gene is TRBV12-5, the J gene TRBJ2-7, with a tentative D call TRBD2 (6 bases). Trimming left V 2 bases short and J 0 bases short, with 14 bases between. The germline gives CDR1 LGHNT, CDR2 FRNRAP. This CDR3 spans 16 amino acids. The CDR3 region has the DNA TGTGCTAGTGGTTTGTTCAAGCGGGCACACTCCTACGAGCAGTACTTC. It encodes CASGLFKRAHSYEQYF.

V usage is TRBV6-2 or TRBV6-3 and J usage is TRBJ2-1, with 10 bases lining up with TRBD2. This CDR3 has 13 residues. Looked up from germline, CDR1 is MNHEY and CDR2 is SVGEGT. The J segment lost 15 bases and the V segment lost 5 bases, leaving 10 bases of the junction unmatched. The CDR3, as DNA: TGTGCCAGCAGTGCGCCCGGACTAGCGGTGGTGTTCTTC. Its translation: CASSAPGLAVVFF.

This clone was picked up a small number of times. The rearrangement links TRBV6-5 to TRBJ2-7; maybe TRBD2 (6 bases). Germline V gene lookup returns CDR1 MNHEY and CDR2 SVGAGI. Trimming shortened V by 6 bases and J by 7 bases, and 16 bases separated the two germline ends. The CDR3 is made up of 13 amino acids. The CDR3 here is CASSALVRGEQYF. CDR3 coding DNA: TGTGCCAGCAGCGCTCTCGTCCGGGGGGAGCAGTACTTC.

The rearrangement joins TRBV4-3 to TRBJ2-7, with TRBD1 identical over 9 bases. J gave up 7 bases and V 4 bases, and 8 bases lay outside the gene matches. The CDR3 consists of 14 residues. Per the germline V gene, CDR1 is LGHNA and CDR2 is YSLEER. The CDR3 nucleotides read TGCGCCAGCAGCCGGTCACAGGGGGCGGGGGAGCAGTACTTC. Protein: CASSRSQGAGEQYF.

This sequence joins TRBV28 and TRBJ2-1; TRBD1 agrees at 7 bases. Germline CDR1 reads MDHEN; CDR2 reads SYDVKM. The length of the CDR3 is 15 residues. V lost 5 bases, J lost 1 base, and 5 bases stayed unmatched. Here the CDR3 DNA reads TGTGCCAGCAGTCCCAGGGGGAAATCCTACAATGAGCAGTTCTTC. Translation: CASSPRGKSYNEQFF. Supplemented by reference TRBV28 and TRBJ2-1, the full variable domain reads DVKVTQSSRYLVKRTGEKVFLECVQDMDHENMFWYRQDPGLGLRLIYFSYDVKMKEKGDIPEGYSVSREKKERFSLILESASTNQTSMYLCASSPRGKSYNEQFFGPGTRLTVL.

The gene calls are TRBV2 and TRBJ2-7, with no clear D. CDR1 is SNHLY, CDR2 FYNNEI, per germline. V was clipped by 2 bases and J by 4 bases, with 12 bases between them. The CDR3 loop spans 14 amino acids. CDR3 nucleotides: TGTGCCAGCAGTGAACCAGTAAGTTCGTACGAGCAGTACTTC. Residues: CASSEPVSSYEQYF.

The chain carries TRBV19 and TRBJ2-5; D is undetermined. The V end lost 3 bases, the J end lost 5 bases, and 10 bases lay between the germline ends. Per the germline V gene, CDR1 is LNHDA and CDR2 is SQIVND (reference sequence). This CDR3 spans 13 amino acids. The CDR3 DNA sequence: TGTGCCAGTAGTATTAGTATCCGGGAGACCCAGTACTTC. Its translation: CASSISIRETQYF.

The V and J genes are TRBV5-5 and TRBJ2-4, with D tentatively TRBD1 (5 bases). The V gene's germline CDR1 is SGHKS and CDR2 YYEKEE (reference sequence). Trimming took off 3 bases at V and 1 base at J, with 11 bases between the two ends. The length of the CDR3 is 15 residues. CDR3 region: CASSSFSGAKNIQYF. CDR3 sequence (DNA): TGTGCCAGCAGCTCCTTCTCAGGGGCCAAAAACATTCAGTACTTC.

The genes are TRBV19 and TRBJ1-1; D ambiguous. V gave up 2 bases and J gave up 1 base, with 8 bases separating them. This CDR3 has 14 amino acids. Germline V gene sequence: CDR1 LNHDA, CDR2 SQIVND (reference sequence). This CDR3 reads CASSILQQNTEAFF. In nucleotides, the CDR3 is TGTGCCAGTAGTATATTACAGCAGAACACTGAAGCTTTCTTT.

The gene calls are TRBV2 and TRBJ2-1; no clear D gene. V was cut by 3 bases and J by 6 bases, with 15 bases left in between. Germline V gives CDR1 SNHLY, CDR2 FYNNEI. There are 15 residues in the CDR3. CDR3: CASSENRSPGNEQFF. The DNA of the CDR3 is TGTGCCAGCAGTGAGAACCGCTCCCCGGGCAATGAGCAGTTCTTC.

This sequence joins TRBV5-1 and TRBJ1-1; 7 bases agree with TRBD1. Germline V CDR1 and CDR2: SGHRS, YFSETQ. The CDR3 runs 17 residues. Trimming removed 1 base from V and 0 bases from J; junction bases left unmatched: 9. In DNA form, the CDR3 reads TGCGCCAGCAGCTTGACCCCGCAGGGGGTCCTGAACACTGAAGCTTTCTTT. It yields the protein CASSLTPQGVLNTEAFF.